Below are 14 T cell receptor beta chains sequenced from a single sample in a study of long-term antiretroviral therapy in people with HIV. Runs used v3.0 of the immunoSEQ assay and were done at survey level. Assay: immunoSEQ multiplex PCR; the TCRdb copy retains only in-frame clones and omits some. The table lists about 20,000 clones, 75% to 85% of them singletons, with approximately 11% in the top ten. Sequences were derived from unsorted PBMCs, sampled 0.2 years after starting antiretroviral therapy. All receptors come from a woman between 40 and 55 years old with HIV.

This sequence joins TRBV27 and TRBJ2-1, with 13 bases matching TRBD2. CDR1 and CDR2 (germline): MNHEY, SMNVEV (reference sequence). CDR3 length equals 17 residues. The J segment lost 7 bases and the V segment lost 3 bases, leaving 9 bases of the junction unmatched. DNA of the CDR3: TGTGCCAGCAGTTTGCTGAAACTAGCGGGAGGGCCGAATGAGCAGTTCTTC. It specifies CASSLLKLAGGPNEQFF.

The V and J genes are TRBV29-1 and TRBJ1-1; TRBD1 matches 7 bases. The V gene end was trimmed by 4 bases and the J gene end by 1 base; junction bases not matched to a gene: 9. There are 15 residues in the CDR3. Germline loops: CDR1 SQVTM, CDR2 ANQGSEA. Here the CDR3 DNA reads TGCAGCGTTGGACAGGGAAAATGGGGGAACACTGAAGCTTTCTTT. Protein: CSVGQGKWGNTEAFF.

In DNA, the CDR3 is TGCGCCAGCAGCCAAGAGCGGGACTATGGCTACACCTTC. Translated: CASSQERDYGYTF. The chain links TRBV4-1 to TRBJ1-2; D not certain. This CDR3 spans 13 amino acids. The germline V gene has CDR1 MGHRA and CDR2 YSYEKL. Trimming shortened V by 0 bases and J by 3 bases, and 5 bases separated the two germline ends.

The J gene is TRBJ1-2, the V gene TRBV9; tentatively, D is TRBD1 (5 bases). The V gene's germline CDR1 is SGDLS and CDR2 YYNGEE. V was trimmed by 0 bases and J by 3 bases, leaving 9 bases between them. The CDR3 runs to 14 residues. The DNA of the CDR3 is TGTGCCAGCAGCGTAGGGGGAGGGGACTATGGCTACACCTTC. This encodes CASSVGGGDYGYTF.

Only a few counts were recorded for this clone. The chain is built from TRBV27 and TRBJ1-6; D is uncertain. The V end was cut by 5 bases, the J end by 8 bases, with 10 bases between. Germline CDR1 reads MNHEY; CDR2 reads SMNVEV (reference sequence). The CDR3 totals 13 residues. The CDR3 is CASSPAQDSPLHF. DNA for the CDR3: TGTGCCAGCAGTCCAGCCCAAGATTCACCCCTCCACTTT.

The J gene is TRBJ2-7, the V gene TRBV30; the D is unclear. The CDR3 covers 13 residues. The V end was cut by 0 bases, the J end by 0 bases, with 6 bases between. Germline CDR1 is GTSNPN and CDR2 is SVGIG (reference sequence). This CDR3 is CAWSVSDSYEQYF. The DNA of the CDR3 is TGTGCCTGGAGTGTGTCAGACTCCTACGAGCAGTACTTC.

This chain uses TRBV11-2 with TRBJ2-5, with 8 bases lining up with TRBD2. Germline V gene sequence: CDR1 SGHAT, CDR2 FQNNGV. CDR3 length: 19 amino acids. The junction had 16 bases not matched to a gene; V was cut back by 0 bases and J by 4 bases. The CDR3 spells CASSLEWGLTGTSAETQYF. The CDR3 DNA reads TGTGCCAGCAGCTTAGAGTGGGGCCTCACCGGGACTAGTGCAGAGACCCAGTACTTC.

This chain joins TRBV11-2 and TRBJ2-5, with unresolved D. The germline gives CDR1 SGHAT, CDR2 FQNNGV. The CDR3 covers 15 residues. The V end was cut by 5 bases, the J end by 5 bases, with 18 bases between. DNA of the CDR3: TGTGCCAGCAGCAAGGAGTGGGTCCTGGGGGAGACCCAGTACTTC. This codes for CASSKEWVLGETQYF. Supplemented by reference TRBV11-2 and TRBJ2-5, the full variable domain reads EAGVAQSPRYKIIEKRQSVAFWCNPISGHATLYWYQQILGQGPKLLIQFQNNGVVDDSQLPKDRFSAERLKGVDSTLKIQPAKLEDSAVYLCASSKEWVLGETQYFGPGTRLLVL.

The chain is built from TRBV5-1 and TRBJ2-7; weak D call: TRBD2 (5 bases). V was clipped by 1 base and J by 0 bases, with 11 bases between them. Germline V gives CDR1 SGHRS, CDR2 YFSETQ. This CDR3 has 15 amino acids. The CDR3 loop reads CASSLNLGVSYEQYF. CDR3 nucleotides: TGCGCCAGCAGCTTGAATCTCGGGGTCTCCTACGAGCAGTACTTC.

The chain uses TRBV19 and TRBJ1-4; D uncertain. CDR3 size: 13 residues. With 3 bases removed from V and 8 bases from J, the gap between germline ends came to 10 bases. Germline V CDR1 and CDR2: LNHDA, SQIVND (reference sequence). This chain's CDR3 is CASSIQAWEKLFF. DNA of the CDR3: TGTGCCAGTAGTATTCAGGCTTGGGAAAAACTGTTTTTT.

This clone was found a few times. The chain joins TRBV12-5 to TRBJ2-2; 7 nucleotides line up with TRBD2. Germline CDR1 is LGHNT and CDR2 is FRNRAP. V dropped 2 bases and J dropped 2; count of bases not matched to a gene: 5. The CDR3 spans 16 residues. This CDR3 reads CASGLPGGVNTGELFF. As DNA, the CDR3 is TGTGCTAGTGGTTTGCCGGGAGGCGTTAACACCGGGGAGCTGTTTTTT.

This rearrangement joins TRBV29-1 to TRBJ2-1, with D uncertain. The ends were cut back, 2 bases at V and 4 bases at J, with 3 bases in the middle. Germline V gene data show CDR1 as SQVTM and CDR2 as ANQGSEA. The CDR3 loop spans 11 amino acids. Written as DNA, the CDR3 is TGCAGCGTTGAATTTTACAATGAGCAGTTCTTC. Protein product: CSVEFYNEQFF.

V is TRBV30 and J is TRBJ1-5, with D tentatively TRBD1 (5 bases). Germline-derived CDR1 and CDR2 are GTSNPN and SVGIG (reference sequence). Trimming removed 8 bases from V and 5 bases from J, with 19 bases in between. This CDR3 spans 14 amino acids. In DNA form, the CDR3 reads TGTGCCGGGTCCAGGACGGACACTTATCAGCCCCAGCATTTT. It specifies CAGSRTDTYQPQHF.

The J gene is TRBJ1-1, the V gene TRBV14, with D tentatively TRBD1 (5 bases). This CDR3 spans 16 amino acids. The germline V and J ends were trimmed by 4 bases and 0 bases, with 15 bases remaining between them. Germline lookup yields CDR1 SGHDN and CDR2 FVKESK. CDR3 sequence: CASSLIIGTLNTEAFF. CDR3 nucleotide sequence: TGTGCCAGCAGCCTCATTATTGGGACGTTGAACACTGAAGCTTTCTTT.